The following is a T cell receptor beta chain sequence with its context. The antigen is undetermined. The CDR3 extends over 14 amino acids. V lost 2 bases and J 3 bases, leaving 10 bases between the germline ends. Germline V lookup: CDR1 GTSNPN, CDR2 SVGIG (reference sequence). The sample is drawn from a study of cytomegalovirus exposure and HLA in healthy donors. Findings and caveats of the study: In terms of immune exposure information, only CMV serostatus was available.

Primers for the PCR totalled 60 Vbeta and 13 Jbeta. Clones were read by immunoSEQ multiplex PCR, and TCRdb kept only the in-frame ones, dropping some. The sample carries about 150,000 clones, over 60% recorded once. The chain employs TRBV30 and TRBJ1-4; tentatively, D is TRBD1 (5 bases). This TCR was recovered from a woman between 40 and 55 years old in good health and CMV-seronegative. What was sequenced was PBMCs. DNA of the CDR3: TGTGCCTGGAGTACCCAGGGCTCTAATGAAAAACTGTTTTTT. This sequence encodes CAWSTQGSNEKLFF.